This paragraph reports one T cell receptor (beta chain). Its recognized antigen is unknown. Base qualities are not at hand, and no much larger clone is one base apart. The data belong to a study of blood T cells in healthy people across ages (dated by TCRdb to between 2014 and 2017). Looking at the study overall: Template switching captured roughly one uniquely barcoded TCR beta cDNA molecule per two T cells in model experiments. To track age-related changes in TCR beta repertoire diversity, the study relied on deep sequencing normalized with unique cDNA molecular identifiers. Donors were grouped into four age groups: young (average roughly 15 years), middle-aged (39), aged (roughly 67) and long-lived (approximately 82). Two additional independent replicas of 1 million unique cDNA reads from the same blood draw were analyzed for two donors (one aged 18 to 30 and one aged 80 or older). Beyond this particular receptor, the publication reports: Conclusive comparison of naive and antigen-experienced compartments was prevented by the profiling of bulk unsorted PBMCs. Compared with the aged group, the long-lived group had more naive CD4+ T cells, fewer expanded clones and increased TCR diversity, a pattern suggesting age selection. As age increased, observed TCR beta diversity per million T cells dropped in a roughly linear way, and a significant reduction was already evident by age approximately 40. Total diversity estimates from one million sequenced T cells were considered lower bounds and underestimates. Donor CMV infection status was unknown, potentially confounding age-related changes in expanded clonotypes. There was a strong correlation between observed TCR beta diversity and the percentage of naive T cells measured by flow cytometry.

From the cysteine through the phenylalanine, the CDR3 covers 13 amino acids. Left in the record is the CDR3 DNA by itself, 39 bases read in frame from the first base. V was cut back by 5 bases and J by 10 bases, leaving a gap of 20 bases between them. Looking up the germline V gene yields CDR1 SQVTM and CDR2 ANQGSEA. Donors were 40 or so systemically healthy Caucasian individuals from Russia aged about 6 to 100 years. Each donor gave around 9.8 milliliters of peripheral blood, collected into EDTA-treated Vacutainer tubes. Ficoll-Paque density-gradient centrifugation was used to isolate PBMCs, with at least 7 million obtained per sample. Trizol reagent was used to extract total RNA from the PBMCs, yielding at least 6 micrograms per sample. For every donor, an aliquot of PBMCs went through flow cytometry to measure the percentages of naive CD45RAhigh/CD27high T cells. Library preparation was by 5' RACE. Data came from an Illumina HiSeq 2500. A second 7 to 11 cycle PCR used a sample-barcoded 5' primer and a J-beta primer mix. A unique molecular identifier was introduced onto each TCR beta cDNA molecule by a template-switch 5' adaptor carrying 12 random nucleotides. Each sample yielded at least 2.5 million CDR3-containing paired-end reads. First-strand cDNA synthesis was performed from all RNA using the Mint cDNA synthesis kit, with priming by a TRBC-specific oligonucleotide. After uracil-DNA glycosylase treatment, a first 18-cycle PCR used universal primers M1SS and BC2_uni_R on all cDNA. In the source study's methods: For normalization, 1 million high-quality reads, each with a distinct molecular identifier, were randomly selected from each sample. Instead of being binned into consensus sequences, reads with shared molecular identifiers were discarded. MiTCR, with a Q25 quality threshold and the strictest error-elimination algorithm, was used for CDR3 identification, clonotype clustering and error correction. Lower-bound total TCR beta diversity was estimated with a nonparametric unseen species model using Euler transformation. The public reads were reprocessed in TCRdb via fastp at Q25 and MiXCR, keeping in-frame beta chains. For every CDR3 protein sequence, its rows merge into one entry that carries the most common genes and DNA. The V and J calls shown here were made by TCRdb, not taken from the authors' results. In this sample the table shows around 1,000,000 distinct CDR3 sequences, under 30% of which occur a single time. The ten biggest clones cover less than 0.85% of the sample.

These data also featured in a second study, about T cells of mothers and their children. As that second paper reports: Nine systemically healthy Caucasian individuals served as donors, namely three mothers together with their six children. cDNA synthesis consumed the entire amount of extracted RNA, loaded at around 1.5 ug RNA in each 15 ul reaction. In the second PCR, the M1S primer added sample barcodes and 2-4 random nucleotides. Over 8 million TCR beta CDR3 reads came from each mother, compared with millions of reads from each child. Thymic selection similarly shapes TCR recombination output in related and unrelated pairs, with minor effect from inherited differences. Normalized repertoire overlap was always slightly but never significantly higher in related than unrelated mother-child pairs. No persistent microchimeric T cell clones were detected, at a sensitivity of roughly 93 clones per million clonotypes. In the study, deep NGS was used to compare the TCR beta repertoires of mothers and children, and features distinguishing related mother-child pairs from unrelated individuals were sought. On average, the children were approximately 11 +/- 4 years old, while the mothers were approximately 40 +/- 4 years old. After adapters were ligated using NEBNext reagents, the libraries underwent 100+100 nt paired-end sequencing on an Illumina HiSeq 2000. To prevent cross-contamination, the mother and child libraries were prepared one month apart and sequenced in separate runs. For each donor, between roughly 500,000 and 2,200,000 distinct TCR beta clonotypes were identified. Naive TCR beta clonotypes were estimated from low-frequency clonotypes matched to each donor's FACS-determined naive share, without sorting.

Sequenced input: blood. This sequence originates from a girl aged 2 to 10 in good health. The sequence links TRBV29-1 to TRBJ2-5; perhaps TRBD2 is the D gene, with 5 bases matching. Here is the DNA: TGCAGCGTTCCCCGAACAAGACTCGAGGGCCAGTACTTC. Translated, it gives CSVPRTRLEGQYF. Full variable domain (CDR3 extended with the reference TRBV29-1 and TRBJ2-5 proteins): SAVISQKPSRDICQRGTSLTIQCQVDSQVTMMFWYRQQPGQSLTLIATANQGSEATYESGFVIDKFPISRPNLTFSTLTVSNMSPEDSSIYLCSVPRTRLEGQYFGPGTRLLVL.